This is a list of T cell receptor beta chains from one sample in a study of cytomegalovirus exposure and HLA in healthy donors. The method was immunoSEQ multiplex PCR; TCRdb's version includes in-frame clones alone and lacks a portion of them. The repertoire consists of 99,000 or so clones, with around 73% occurring once and the leading ten covering 1.3%. Sequences were obtained from PBMCs. The receptors were gathered from a man aged 25-45 years in good health and CMV-seronegative. CDR3s include the opening cysteine and the closing phenylalanine or tryptophan. Fields, in order: V gene, D gene, clone size, J gene, CDR3 protein, CDR3 DNA. A D gene is named only where the DNA matches it firmly. Rows give clone size only sometimes, using once, few, many, or a class for an expanded clone.

v_call: TRBV7-9; d_call: NA; clone_size: NA; j_call: TRBJ1-4; cdr3_aa: CASSLGSGGVDEKLFF; cdr3_nt: TGTGCCAGCAGCTTAGGCAGTGGAGGGGTTGATGAAAAACTGTTTTTT
v_call: TRBV10-3; d_call: NA; clone_size: NA; j_call: TRBJ1-1; cdr3_aa: CATRTDMNTEAFF; cdr3_nt: TGTGCCACCCGGACGGACATGAACACTGAAGCTTTCTTT
v_call: TRBV6-1; d_call: NA; clone_size: NA; j_call: TRBJ1-2; cdr3_aa: CASSENRNYGYTF; cdr3_nt: TGTGCCAGCAGTGAAAACAGGAACTATGGCTACACCTTC
v_call: TRBV7-2; d_call: NA; clone_size: NA; j_call: TRBJ1-5; cdr3_aa: CASSYKGQSSVGNQPQHF; cdr3_nt: TGTGCCAGCAGCTACAAGGGACAATCCTCCGTAGGCAATCAGCCCCAGCATTTT
v_call: TRBV5-1; d_call: TRBD1; clone_size: NA; j_call: TRBJ1-1; cdr3_aa: CASSPPGQLNTEAFF; cdr3_nt: TGCGCCAGCAGCCCACCGGGACAGCTGAACACTGAAGCTTTCTTT
v_call: TRBV4-3; d_call: NA; clone_size: medium-sized; j_call: TRBJ1-1; cdr3_aa: CASSLGGGAAFF; cdr3_nt: TGCGCCAGCAGCCTGGGTGGGGGGGCAGCTTTCTTT
v_call: TRBV4-1; d_call: TRBD1; clone_size: NA; j_call: TRBJ1-2; cdr3_aa: CASSQPLDRGSGYTF; cdr3_nt: TGCGCCAGCAGCCAACCATTGGACAGGGGAAGCGGCTACACCTTC
v_call: TRBV5-8; d_call: NA; clone_size: NA; j_call: TRBJ2-5; cdr3_aa: CASSVLRFEGVAETQYF; cdr3_nt: TGTGCCAGCAGCGTACTCCGCTTTGAGGGAGTAGCAGAGACCCAGTACTTC
v_call: TRBV9; d_call: TRBD1; clone_size: NA; j_call: TRBJ2-1; cdr3_aa: CASSSSPGQVYNEQFF; cdr3_nt: TGTGCCAGCAGCTCATCGCCGGGACAGGTATACAATGAGCAGTTCTTC
v_call: TRBV19; d_call: NA; clone_size: NA; j_call: TRBJ1-5; cdr3_aa: CASSNDRRFRVNQPQHF; cdr3_nt: TGTGCCAGTAGTAACGACAGAAGGTTTAGGGTCAATCAGCCCCAGCATTTT
v_call: TRBV5-8; d_call: NA; clone_size: few; j_call: TRBJ1-6; cdr3_aa: CASSLEGGVPALHF; cdr3_nt: TGTGCCAGCAGCCTTGAAGGGGGGGTTCCGGCCCTCCACTTT
v_call: TRBV25-1; d_call: TRBD1; clone_size: NA; j_call: TRBJ1-5; cdr3_aa: CASSETGINQPQHF; cdr3_nt: TGTGCCAGCAGTGAGACAGGGATTAATCAGCCCCAGCATTTT
v_call: TRBV27; d_call: NA; clone_size: NA; j_call: TRBJ2-7; cdr3_aa: CASSSSGLRDPYF; cdr3_nt: TGTGCCAGCAGTTCCTCGGGACTTCGGGATCCGTACTTC
v_call: TRBV5-4; d_call: TRBD1; clone_size: NA; j_call: TRBJ1-1; cdr3_aa: CASSLEAGGDTEAFF; cdr3_nt: TGTGCCAGCAGCTTGGAGGCAGGGGGCGACACTGAAGCTTTCTTT
v_call: TRBV10-2; d_call: NA; clone_size: NA; j_call: TRBJ2-7; cdr3_aa: CASTGRTVYEQYF; cdr3_nt: TGCGCCAGCACCGGAAGGACAGTTTACGAGCAGTACTTC
v_call: TRBV14; d_call: TRBD1; clone_size: few; j_call: TRBJ2-2; cdr3_aa: CASSQVTGPHTGELFF; cdr3_nt: TGTGCCAGCAGCCAGGTGACAGGGCCTCACACCGGGGAGCTGTTTTTT
v_call: TRBV30; d_call: TRBD2; clone_size: NA; j_call: TRBJ2-7; cdr3_aa: CAWSRGLAGPYEQYF; cdr3_nt: TGTGCCTGGAGCCGTGGACTAGCGGGACCTTACGAGCAGTACTTC
v_call: TRBV5-6; d_call: TRBD1; clone_size: NA; j_call: TRBJ1-1; cdr3_aa: CASSLDRVNTEAFF; cdr3_nt: TGTGCCAGCAGTCTAGACAGGGTGAACACTGAAGCTTTCTTT
v_call: TRBV6-6; d_call: TRBD1; clone_size: NA; j_call: TRBJ1-4; cdr3_aa: CASTRTGGNEKLFF; cdr3_nt: TGTGCCAGCACCAGGACAGGGGGCAATGAAAAACTGTTTTTT
v_call: TRBV5-1; d_call: NA; clone_size: few; j_call: TRBJ1-1; cdr3_aa: CASSMAGDLAEAFF; cdr3_nt: TGCGCCAGCAGCATGGCCGGGGATCTCGCTGAAGCTTTCTTT
v_call: TRBV7-2; d_call: TRBD2; clone_size: NA; j_call: TRBJ2-3; cdr3_aa: CASSPSGLVTQYF; cdr3_nt: TGTGCCAGCAGCCCTTCAGGACTAGTTACGCAGTATTTT
v_call: TRBV6-5; d_call: NA; clone_size: NA; j_call: TRBJ2-7; cdr3_aa: CASSYSIAAAYEQYF; cdr3_nt: TGTGCCAGCAGTTACTCGATTGCGGCAGCCTACGAGCAGTACTTC
v_call: TRBV28; d_call: TRBD1; clone_size: NA; j_call: TRBJ2-1; cdr3_aa: CASSPSGTGNYNEQFF; cdr3_nt: TGTGCCAGCAGTCCCTCCGGGACAGGGAATTACAATGAGCAGTTCTTC
v_call: TRBV4-3; d_call: TRBD1; clone_size: NA; j_call: TRBJ2-7; cdr3_aa: CASSQTGGWDEQYF; cdr3_nt: TGCGCCAGCAGCCAAACAGGGGGCTGGGACGAGCAGTACTTC
v_call: TRBV5-1; d_call: NA; clone_size: NA; j_call: TRBJ2-7; cdr3_aa: CASSRGQQSYEQYF; cdr3_nt: TGCGCCAGCAGCCGCGGACAGCAGTCCTACGAGCAGTACTTC
v_call: TRBV5-1; d_call: TRBD1; clone_size: NA; j_call: TRBJ2-3; cdr3_aa: CASSYRTGQDTQYF; cdr3_nt: TGCGCCAGCAGCTACCGGACAGGACAAGATACGCAGTATTTT
v_call: TRBV19; d_call: TRBD1; clone_size: NA; j_call: TRBJ1-1; cdr3_aa: CASWTGRINTEAFF; cdr3_nt: TGTGCCAGTTGGACAGGGAGGATTAACACTGAAGCTTTCTTT
v_call: TRBV9; d_call: NA; clone_size: NA; j_call: TRBJ2-1; cdr3_aa: CASSVEAGHNEQFF; cdr3_nt: TGTGCCAGCAGCGTAGAGGCAGGTCACAATGAGCAGTTCTTC
v_call: TRBV5-4; d_call: TRBD2; clone_size: NA; j_call: TRBJ2-1; cdr3_aa: CASSLGPSGLLENEQFF; cdr3_nt: TGTGCCAGCAGCTTGGGCCCTAGCGGACTCCTTGAGAATGAGCAGTTCTTC
v_call: TRBV7-6; d_call: TRBD1; clone_size: NA; j_call: TRBJ2-1; cdr3_aa: CASSASGTAFYNEQFF; cdr3_nt: TGTGCCAGCAGCGCCTCCGGGACAGCGTTCTACAATGAGCAGTTCTTC
v_call: TRBV18; d_call: NA; clone_size: NA; j_call: TRBJ1-1; cdr3_aa: CASSPFTGWDTEAFF; cdr3_nt: TGTGCCAGCTCACCATTCACAGGGTGGGACACTGAAGCTTTCTTT
v_call: TRBV5-1; d_call: NA; clone_size: NA; j_call: TRBJ1-4; cdr3_aa: CASSLPGANEKLFF; cdr3_nt: TGCGCCAGCAGCTTGCCAGGGGCGAATGAAAAACTGTTTTTT
v_call: TRBV28; d_call: TRBD2; clone_size: NA; j_call: TRBJ2-7; cdr3_aa: CASSLIREGYEQYF; cdr3_nt: TGTGCCAGCAGTTTAATTCGGGAGGGTTACGAGCAGTACTTC
v_call: TRBV7-9; d_call: NA; clone_size: NA; j_call: TRBJ2-2; cdr3_aa: CASSQILIMMAGTSGELFF; cdr3_nt: TGTGCCAGCAGCCAAATTTTAATTATGATGGCCGGGACATCCGGGGAGCTGTTTTTT
v_call: TRBV4-3; d_call: NA; clone_size: NA; j_call: TRBJ1-6; cdr3_aa: CASSQVRGTNSPLHF; cdr3_nt: TGCGCCAGCAGCCAAGTCAGGGGTACCAATTCACCCCTCCACTTT
v_call: TRBV6-6; d_call: NA; clone_size: NA; j_call: TRBJ1-2; cdr3_aa: CASRPSATGVPGYTF; cdr3_nt: TGTGCCAGCAGACCCTCCGCGACCGGAGTCCCCGGCTACACCTTC
v_call: TRBV4-1; d_call: NA; clone_size: NA; j_call: TRBJ1-1; cdr3_aa: CASSQDPQGDTEAFF; cdr3_nt: TGCGCCAGCAGCCAAGATCCCCAGGGCGACACTGAAGCTTTCTTT
v_call: TRBV19; d_call: NA; clone_size: once; j_call: TRBJ1-2; cdr3_aa: CASRGSGSGYTF; cdr3_nt: TGTGCCAGTAGAGGCTCAGGCTCTGGCTACACCTTC
v_call: TRBV7-9; d_call: NA; clone_size: once; j_call: TRBJ2-5; cdr3_aa: CASSLPSGRETQYF; cdr3_nt: TGTGCCAGCAGCTTACCTTCGGGTAGAGAGACCCAGTACTTC
v_call: TRBV28; d_call: TRBD1; clone_size: few; j_call: TRBJ2-7; cdr3_aa: CASSSPPGQGAYEQYF; cdr3_nt: TGTGCCAGCAGTTCCCCCCCGGGACAGGGGGCCTACGAGCAGTACTTC
v_call: TRBV11-2; d_call: NA; clone_size: NA; j_call: TRBJ1-4; cdr3_aa: CASSSPVDRLEKLFF; cdr3_nt: TGTGCCAGCAGCTCTCCTGTGGACAGACTTGAAAAACTGTTTTTT
v_call: TRBV5-4; d_call: NA; clone_size: NA; j_call: TRBJ2-7; cdr3_aa: CASSSREVSGSYEQYF; cdr3_nt: TGTGCCAGCAGCTCCCGAGAGGTGAGCGGTTCCTACGAGCAGTACTTC
v_call: TRBV7-2; d_call: TRBD1; clone_size: NA; j_call: TRBJ1-4; cdr3_aa: CASSEQGAFNEKLFF; cdr3_nt: TGTGCCAGCAGCGAACAGGGGGCCTTTAATGAAAAACTGTTTTTT
v_call: TRBV7-9; d_call: NA; clone_size: NA; j_call: TRBJ2-7; cdr3_aa: CASSSDFEQYF; cdr3_nt: TGTGCCAGCAGCTCCGACTTCGAGCAGTACTTC
v_call: TRBV12-1; d_call: NA; clone_size: NA; j_call: TRBJ1-4; cdr3_aa: CASSSPGQASEKLFF; cdr3_nt: TGTGCCAGCAGCTCGCCGGGACAGGCGAGTGAAAAACTGTTTTTT
v_call: TRBV5-1; d_call: TRBD1; clone_size: NA; j_call: TRBJ2-7; cdr3_aa: CASSFGQGPPYEQYF; cdr3_nt: TGCGCCAGCAGCTTTGGACAGGGACCTCCCTACGAGCAGTACTTC
v_call: TRBV5-1; d_call: TRBD1; clone_size: NA; j_call: TRBJ2-2; cdr3_aa: CASSFMWAGGNTGELFF; cdr3_nt: TGCGCCAGCAGCTTTATGTGGGCAGGGGGCAACACCGGGGAGCTGTTTTTT
v_call: TRBV18; d_call: TRBD2; clone_size: NA; j_call: TRBJ2-3; cdr3_aa: CASSPPTQLAGGFEDTQYF; cdr3_nt: TGTGCCAGCTCACCCCCAACCCAACTAGCGGGGGGGTTTGAAGATACGCAGTATTTT
v_call: TRBV19; d_call: NA; clone_size: NA; j_call: TRBJ1-1; cdr3_aa: CARPIQLGGGMNTEAFF; cdr3_nt: TGTGCCAGGCCTATTCAATTGGGGGGTGGCATGAACACTGAAGCTTTCTTT
v_call: TRBV7-9; d_call: TRBD1; clone_size: NA; j_call: TRBJ2-3; cdr3_aa: CASSLAPLGGQRRDTQYF; cdr3_nt: TGTGCCAGCAGCTTAGCCCCGTTAGGGGGACAGCGTAGGGATACGCAGTATTTT
v_call: TRBV20-1; d_call: NA; clone_size: NA; j_call: TRBJ1-1; cdr3_aa: CGAANTEAFF; cdr3_nt: TGTGGTGCGGCTAACACTGAAGCTTTCTTT
v_call: TRBV14; d_call: NA; clone_size: once; j_call: TRBJ2-1; cdr3_aa: CASSHSGEQFF; cdr3_nt: TGTGCCAGCAGCCATAGCGGTGAGCAGTTCTTC
v_call: TRBV5-5; d_call: NA; clone_size: NA; j_call: TRBJ1-2; cdr3_aa: CASSLFTEGHTF; cdr3_nt: TGTGCCAGCAGCTTGTTTACTGAGGGCCACACCTTC
v_call: TRBV30; d_call: NA; clone_size: NA; j_call: TRBJ2-7; cdr3_aa: CAWSAELKQYF; cdr3_nt: TGTGCCTGGAGTGCCGAGTTGAAGCAGTACTTC